The 18 T cell receptor beta chains presented below share a single source sample, sequenced in a study of glioma-infiltrating T cells. Amplification of TCR alpha and beta CDR3 regions from RNA used iRepertoire nested multiplex PCR. TCRdb used MiXCR to reprocess the multiplex PCR reads, holding one entry per CDR3 protein. The data hold 35,000 to 45,000 distinct CDR3 sequences, with 20% to 25% observed a single time. What was sequenced was glioma tissue, nonneoplastic brain tissue, or PBMCs (not recorded which). Receptors were obtained from a human donor with low-grade glioma or glioblastoma, undergoing nonglioma brain surgery, or in good health (not recorded which).

This clonotype was counted at least ten times. The chain has TRBV7-2 and TRBJ2-5; 9 bases align to TRBD1. The CDR3 is made up of 16 amino acids. Trimming took 4 bases from V and 4 from J; bases not matched to a gene: 10. Germline CDR1 is SGHTA and CDR2 is FQGNSA. CDR3 sequence: CASSSGQGPWRETQYF. The CDR3 DNA is TGTGCCAGCAGCTCCGGACAGGGGCCCTGGCGAGAGACCCAGTACTTC.

This clonotype rates as medium-sized. The V gene is TRBV28, the J gene TRBJ1-1, with 7 bases fitting TRBD1. Germline-derived CDR1 and CDR2 are MDHEN and SYDVKM. The ends lost 3 bases at V and 1 base at J; junction bases unmatched: 5. The CDR3 sequence is 15 residues long. The CDR3 loop is CASSFGRGRNTEAFF. In nucleotides, the CDR3 is TGTGCCAGCAGTTTTGGGAGGGGGCGGAACACTGAAGCTTTCTTT.

This clonotype has ten or more counts. The chain combines TRBV24-1 with TRBJ2-3; 8 bases are shared with TRBD1. Germline loops: CDR1 KGHDR, CDR2 SFDVKD. V lost 4 bases, J lost 0 bases, and 5 bases stayed unmatched. The CDR3 runs to 16 residues. CDR3 nucleotide sequence: TGTGCCACCAGTGACAGGACAGGGTTTAGCACAGATACGCAGTATTTT. As protein: CATSDRTGFSTDTQYF.

This clonotype occurred a few times. The rearrangement links TRBV9 to TRBJ2-3; no clear D gene. The CDR3 contains 14 residues. V was trimmed by 0 bases and J by 11 bases, leaving 16 bases between them. CDR1 SGDLS and CDR2 YYNGEE come from the germline V gene. CDR3 residues: CASSVEGGPHGQYF. The CDR3 nucleotides are TGTGCCAGCAGCGTAGAGGGTGGGCCTCATGGGCAGTATTTT.

This clonotype occurred many times. V and J are TRBV19 and TRBJ1-2; D not certain. Germline V gene lookup returns CDR1 LNHDA and CDR2 SQIVND (reference sequence). V lost 6 bases to trimming and J lost 4 bases, with 12 bases between them. The CDR3 consists of 13 residues. The CDR3, as DNA: TGTGCCAGTAGGGAGACTTCTTTCTATGGCTACACCTTC. Its translation: CASRETSFYGYTF.

In this sample, this clonotype turned up many times. The chain links TRBV28 to TRBJ2-3, with 11 bases matching TRBD2. J was trimmed by 8 bases and V by 6 bases; bases with no gene match: 10. The germline gives CDR1 MDHEN, CDR2 SYDVKM. This CDR3 contains 15 residues. CDR3 region: CASSILAGGPGTQYF. DNA for the CDR3: TGTGCCAGCAGCATCCTAGCGGGGGGTCCGGGTACGCAGTATTTT.

This clonotype was observed many times. This sequence joins TRBV9 and TRBJ2-3; 8 bases fit TRBD2. CDR3 size: 14 residues. The germline gives CDR1 SGDLS, CDR2 YYNGEE. The J segment lost 6 bases and the V segment lost 7 bases, leaving 10 bases of the junction unmatched. In DNA form, the CDR3 reads TGTGCCAGCGCATATAGCGGGAAGTTGGATACGCAGTATTTT. Protein product: CASAYSGKLDTQYF.

Of note for this clonotype: The junction and the germline gene differ at one end; a read error may be behind it. The rearrangement joins TRBV27 to TRBJ1-2; TRBD1 is a possible D gene (5 bases). The germline V gene has CDR1 MNHEY and CDR2 SMNVEV (reference sequence). CDR3 length equals 13 residues. The CDR3 nucleotides are TGTGCCTGCAGTTTCCAGGGAGACTATGGCTACGCCTTC. Translation gives CACSFQGDYGYAF.

Only a few counts were recorded for this clonotype. The chain has TRBV27 and TRBJ2-3; TRBD2 matches 13 bases. V lost 5 bases, J lost 7 bases, and 9 bases stayed unmatched. Germline V CDR1 and CDR2: MNHEY, SMNVEV (reference sequence). The CDR3 sequence is 16 residues long. The CDR3 sequence is CASSLTLAGGAHTQYF. The DNA for the CDR3 is TGTGCCAGCAGTCTCACACTAGCGGGGGGGGCACATACGCAGTATTTT.

This clonotype was observed many times. This chain uses TRBV5-4 with TRBJ2-2; possible D gene TRBD2, 7 bases. Deletions cut 0 bases from V and 7 bases from J, with 13 bases between. The CDR3 consists of 15 residues. The germline gives CDR1 SGHNT, CDR2 YYREEE (reference sequence). The CDR3 region is CASSLAGGPVGELFF. CDR3 in DNA: TGTGCCAGCAGCTTGGCCGGGGGGCCGGTCGGGGAGCTGTTTTTT.

This clonotype was observed many times. The chain carries TRBV7-9 and TRBJ2-5; 9 bases fit TRBD1. Germline CDR1 is SEHNR and CDR2 is FQNEAQ (reference sequence). The V and J ends lost 4 bases and 4 bases, in that order; junction bases with no gene match: 7. The CDR3 is 15 residues long. The CDR3 region is CASSYRDRVPETQYF. The CDR3 DNA sequence: TGTGCCAGCAGCTACCGGGACAGGGTTCCAGAGACCCAGTACTTC.

This clonotype has a count of ten or more. The chain recombines TRBV10-1 with TRBJ2-3; TRBD2 agrees at 8 bases. From germline, CDR1 is WNHNN and CDR2 SYGVQD (reference sequence). The J segment lost 2 bases and the V segment lost 3 bases, leaving 4 bases of the junction unmatched. The CDR3 consists of 15 residues. CDR3 region: CASSDGTSYTDTQYF. The CDR3, as DNA: TGCGCCAGCAGTGATGGGACTAGTTACACAGATACGCAGTATTTT.

V gene TRBV19 combines with J gene TRBJ1-1; TRBD1 agrees at 9 bases. Trimming took 8 bases from V and 4 from J; bases not matched to a gene: 5. The CDR3 is 13 amino acids. CDR1 LNHDA and CDR2 SQIVND come from the germline V gene (reference sequence). The CDR3 nucleotides read TGTGCCAGTGTTGGGGACAGGGTCACTGAAGCTTTCTTT. Amino acid sequence: CASVGDRVTEAFF.

This clonotype was observed at least ten times. The J gene is TRBJ2-2, the V gene TRBV5-4; D perhaps matches TRBD2 (6 bases). This CDR3 is 17 amino acids long. Germline CDR1 is SGHNT and CDR2 is YYREEE (reference sequence). Trimming left V 0 bases short and J 7 bases short, with 19 bases between. The CDR3 nucleotides read TGTGCCAGCAGCTTGGCTTCCCGGGGGATGGTGAGCGGGGAGCTGTTTTTT. This gives the protein CASSLASRGMVSGELFF.

At least ten counts were recorded for this clonotype. V usage is TRBV4-2 and J usage is TRBJ1-1; D uncertain. V was clipped by 0 bases and J by 0 bases, with 8 bases between them. From germline, CDR1 is LGHNA and CDR2 YNFKEQ. The CDR3 has 15 residues. CDR3 sequence: CASSQDAKLNTEAFF. The CDR3 DNA follows: TGTGCCAGCAGCCAAGATGCCAAATTGAACACTGAAGCTTTCTTT.

There are many counts of this clonotype. This chain links TRBV6-1 with TRBJ2-6, with 8 positions matching TRBD1. V was pared by 7 bases and J by 4 bases, with 6 bases of the junction left unmatched. CDR1 and CDR2 from the germline V gene are MNHNS and SASEGT. The CDR3 contains 15 residues. In DNA form, the CDR3 reads TGTGCCAGCAACGACAGGGGTTCAGGGGCCAACGTCCTGACTTTC. It specifies CASNDRGSGANVLTF.

This clonotype was found many times. V is TRBV2 and J is TRBJ2-1; the D is unclear. The CDR3 loop spans 16 amino acids. The V end was cut by 4 bases, the J end by 7 bases, with 20 bases between. CDR1 and CDR2 (germline): SNHLY, FYNNEI. CDR3: CASSGGIQSRKNEQFF. The CDR3 DNA is TGTGCCAGCAGTGGGGGTATCCAATCGAGAAAAAATGAGCAGTTCTTC.

The chain employs TRBV2 and TRBJ1-1, with a tentative D call TRBD1 (5 bases). The CDR3 covers 13 residues. Germline assignment: CDR1 SNHLY and CDR2 FYNNEI. V was trimmed by 4 bases and J by 1 base, leaving 7 bases between them. The CDR3 sequence is CASSGDSNTEAFF. In DNA, the CDR3 is TGTGCCAGCAGTGGGGACTCGAACACTGAAGCTTTCTTT. The full variable domain, rest sourced from reference TRBV2 and TRBJ1-1, is EPEVTQTPSHQVTQMGQEVILRCVPISNHLYFYWYRQILGQKVEFLVSFYNNEISEKSEIFDDQFSVERPDGSNFTLKIRSTKLEDSAMYFCASSGDSNTEAFFGQGTRLTVV.